A single sample gave rise to the 12 T cell receptor beta chains below, sequenced in a study of cytomegalovirus exposure and HLA in healthy donors. The PCR was carried out with 60 Vbeta primers and 13 Jbeta primers. TCRdb's copy holds only in-frame clones and misses some; the assay was immunoSEQ multiplex PCR. The sample records roughly 180,000 clones, 75% to 85% being singletons. The sample comprised PBMCs. All receptors derive from a girl aged 2 to 9 in good health and CMV-seropositive.

This chain connects TRBV6-1 to TRBJ2-7, with D hard to call. V shed 5 bases and J shed 6 bases, with 11 bases lying between them. CDR3 size: 12 residues. Germline assignment: CDR1 MNHNS and CDR2 SASEGT. CDR3 sequence: CASSIIRGEQYF. For the CDR3, the DNA is TGTGCCAGCAGTATAATTAGAGGCGAGCAGTACTTC.

The chain links TRBV21-1 to TRBJ1-1; the DNA was not compared with TRBD1, the D call given in the table. TRBV21-1 is classified as a pseudogene. This CDR3 spans 12 amino acids. The CDR3 nucleotides are TGTGCCAGCAGCAGACAGAACACTGAAGCTTTCTTT. Translating it yields CASSRQNTEAFF.

The V call is TRBV2, the J call TRBJ1-5; D is unresolved. This CDR3 is built from 14 residues. Germline-derived CDR1 and CDR2 are SNHLY and FYNNEI. The ends were cut back, 8 bases at V and 3 bases at J, with 14 bases in the middle. The CDR3 region is CASRGSTLNQPQHF. The DNA for the CDR3 is TGTGCCAGCCGCGGGTCCACGCTCAATCAGCCCCAGCATTTT.

This chain uses TRBV18 with TRBJ2-7, with TRBD1 matching over 9 bases. CDR3 length equals 13 residues. Per germline, CDR1 KGHSH and CDR2 LQKENI. With 9 bases clipped from V and 3 bases from J, the junction kept 6 bases outside the gene matches. The CDR3 DNA reads TGTGCCAGTCATGGGACAGGGAGCTACGAGCAGTACTTC. This sequence encodes CASHGTGSYEQYF.

V and J are TRBV5-6 and TRBJ2-5; the match to TRBD2 covers 11 bases. CDR1 and CDR2 from the germline V gene are SGHDT and YYEEEE. This CDR3 has 15 residues. Losses at the gene ends were 4 bases for V and 7 bases for J; bases not matched to a gene: 9. The CDR3 protein is CASSPLAGGRGTQYF. DNA of the CDR3: TGTGCCAGCAGCCCCTTAGCGGGGGGGCGGGGGACCCAGTACTTC.

This chain links TRBV14 with TRBJ1-6, with D hard to call. CDR3 length: 15 residues. CDR1 and CDR2 (germline): SGHDN, FVKESK. The V and J ends lost 3 bases and 0 bases respectively, with 6 bases between them. CDR3 in amino acids: CASSQRSSYNSPLHF. In nucleotides, the CDR3 is TGTGCCAGCAGCCAGCGGAGCTCCTATAATTCACCCCTCCACTTT. Full variable domain (missing parts from reference TRBV14 and TRBJ1-6): EAGVTQFPSHSVIEKGQTVTLRCDPISGHDNLYWYRRVMGKEIKFLLHFVKESKQDESGMPNNRFLAERTGGTYSTLKVQPAELEDSGVYFCASSQRSSYNSPLHFGNGTRLTVT.

The genes are TRBV4-2 and TRBJ2-3; D is possibly TRBD2 (6 bases). The V and J ends lost 0 bases and 6 bases respectively, with 19 bases between them. Per the germline V gene, CDR1 is LGHNA and CDR2 is YNFKEQ. This CDR3 has 17 residues. The CDR3 loop reads CASSQEIVADLPDTQYF. CDR3 DNA: TGTGCCAGCAGCCAAGAAATCGTAGCGGACTTACCGGATACGCAGTATTTT.

CDR3 amino acids: CASSGESEAFF. The CDR3 coding sequence is TGCGCCAGCAGCGGAGAGAGTGAAGCTTTCTTT. The chain carries TRBV10-1 and TRBJ1-1; no reliable D call. CDR1 WNHNN and CDR2 SYGVQD come from the germline V gene (reference sequence). This CDR3 is built from 11 residues. V dropped 6 bases and J dropped 7 bases, with 9 bases sitting between them.

A single count supports this clone. The rearrangement links TRBV27 to TRBJ2-2; 11 bases agree with TRBD2. The CDR3 loop spans 15 amino acids. Germline-derived CDR1 and CDR2 are MNHEY and SMNVEV (reference sequence). V dropped 5 bases and J dropped 6; count of bases not matched to a gene: 5. CDR3 in amino acids: CASSGTSGSPGELFF. DNA of the CDR3: TGTGCCAGCAGTGGTACTAGCGGGAGTCCCGGGGAGCTGTTTTTT.

J is TRBJ2-7 and V is TRBV11-2; TRBD2 might be the D (5 bases). V dropped 4 bases and J dropped 2 bases, with 12 bases sitting between them. Germline V CDR1 and CDR2: SGHAT, FQNNGV. The CDR3 consists of 14 residues. The CDR3 sequence: CASSSEGKAYEQYF. CDR3 DNA sequence: TGTGCCAGCAGCTCCGAGGGTAAAGCCTACGAGCAGTACTTC.

This sequence joins TRBV29-1 and TRBJ2-3; 8 nucleotides line up with TRBD2. The CDR3 loop spans 16 amino acids. The germline V gene encodes CDR1 SQVTM and CDR2 ANQGSEA. J was trimmed by 0 bases and V by 6 bases; bases with no gene match: 11. The DNA of the CDR3 is TGCAGCGTCGGGGGGGCAGCGGAAAGCAGCACAGATACGCAGTATTTT. Translated: CSVGGAAESSTDTQYF.

The CDR3 bases are TGTGCCAGCAGCTTATCCCAGGGGGCTTACAATGAGCAGTTCTTC. Its translation: CASSLSQGAYNEQFF. The J gene is TRBJ2-1, the V gene TRBV11-2; 8 bases map to TRBD1. With V trimmed by 2 bases and J by 4 bases, 4 bases remained unmatched. The CDR3 extends over 15 amino acids. Germline CDR1 reads SGHAT; CDR2 reads FQNNGV.